A single TCR beta chain is shown here with its context. Its specificity is unknown. Using constant-segment primers, 5'RACE produced TCR alpha and TCR beta cDNA libraries carrying sample barcodes and UMIs. TCRdb redid the calling of the 5' RACE reads with MiXCR, one entry per CDR3 protein. The sample has 250,000 or so distinct CDR3 sequences; about a sixth are singletons. This entry comes from a study of T-cell memory formation after mild COVID-19. About the study: TCR clusters showed largely donor specificity.

The study's findings and limits: CD4+ contracting clones lay mainly in CM and EM, CD8+ ones in EMRA. A second wave expanding day 15 to 37 was CD4+-biased; contracting clones were balanced.

V was pared by 3 bases and J by 12 bases, with 28 bases between. Germline V CDR1 and CDR2: SGDLS, YYNGEE. CDR3 size: 17 residues. This sequence originates from a man aged 18-30 years who had mild COVID-19 (a few samples of this study predate the infection). Cell type and time point are not known. The sequencing sample was made of PBMCs or a T cell subset sorted from them (not recorded which). The chain links TRBV9 to TRBJ2-1; perhaps TRBD1 as D (6 bases). CDR3 bases: TGTGCCAGCAGCGAGGGGGACGGACTGGGTACAATGCAAGGGCAGTTCTTC. As protein: CASSEGDGLGTMQGQFF. Variable domain in full (rest from reference TRBV9 and TRBJ2-1): DSGVTQTPKHLITATGQRVTLRCSPRSGDLSVYWYQQSLDQGLQFLIQYYNGEERAKGNILERFSAQQFPDLHSELNLSSLELGDSALYFCASSEGDGLGTMQGQFFGPGTRLTVL.